This T cell receptor beta chain was sequenced during a study of beta chain features in type 1 diabetes. Findings of the study overall: The study found that naive, central memory and Treg TCRB repertoires appeared more similar in patients than in healthy donors. Within each of all four CD4+ subsets, Type 1 diabetes patients had TCRB CDR3s that were moderately but significantly shorter. Insertions at VDJ junctions were less frequent in type 1 diabetes patients. These patients also deleted more nucleotides at the same junctions.

The CDR3 runs 16 residues. V gave up 1 base and J gave up 4 bases, with 15 bases separating them. From germline, CDR1 is SGHDT and CDR2 YYEEEE. This clone showed up just a few times. What it binds is not known. Expressed TCRB transcripts were sequenced because the entire RNA isolate underwent reverse transcription. Measured with immunoSEQ multiplex PCR; TCRdb has only the in-frame clones, and not every one. The sample has about 150,000 clones, 9% to 12% seen once. Source material: central memory CD4+ T cells from blood. The TCR comes from a man aged 25-45 years with type 1 diabetes. J is TRBJ2-1 and V is TRBV5-6; TRBD2 might be the D (5 bases). The CDR3 sequence is CASSLRGNSFYNEQFF. The DNA of the CDR3 is TGTGCCAGCAGCTTGAGAGGGAACTCCTTTTACAATGAGCAGTTCTTC.